This is a list of T cell receptor beta chains from one sample in a study of OX40 agonist ivuxolimab in advanced cancers. Sequenced by immunoSEQ multiplex PCR; TCRdb stores in-frame clones only, minus some. The sample includes around 100,000 clones, about 90% of them seen just once. The sample in question was CD4+ or CD8+ T cells sorted from blood, obtained in a trial of the OX40 agonist ivuxolimab. These TCRs come from an adult with an advanced solid tumor such as melanoma, head and neck, liver or kidney cancer. CDR3s leave out the opening cysteine and the closing phenylalanine or tryptophan. Where a row states a size, it is once, few, many or the class of an expanded clone; other rows omit it.

NA TRBJ2-5 TRBV9 ASSGTGTGFRAQY
NA TRBJ2-5 TRBV18 ASSPLGETQY
NA TRBJ2-2 TRBV7-2 ASSLGSPGSGTGELF
NA TRBJ2-1 TRBV12-5 ASGFSRVDRNEQF
once TRBJ2-7 TRBV5-6 ASSLDSISYEQY
few TRBJ2-2 TRBV27 AIAGPNTGELF
NA TRBJ1-1 TRBV6-5 ASSYWWDTEAF
NA TRBJ1-1 TRBV7-8 ASSSQGAEAF
many TRBJ2-2 TRBV21-1 ASSLKGSAGTGELF
NA TRBJ2-3 TRBV7-7 ASSLFGPPTDTQY
NA TRBJ2-7 TRBV6-5 ASSYRLAGGPGEQY
NA TRBJ1-4 TRBV7-2 ASSLSRFNEKLF
NA TRBJ2-3 TRBV11-2 ASSLGSDTQY
NA TRBJ1-5 TRBV7-3 ASSLTQNQPQH
NA TRBJ2-1 TRBV30 AWSGGGLRNEQF